Reported below is one T cell receptor beta chain. Its target is not known. The sample carries other DNA sequences with the same CDR3. The assay was immunoSEQ multiplex PCR, and TCRdb's table has in-frame clones only and misses some. The sample carries about 100,000 clones, approximately 90% recorded once. Trimming removed 1 base at V and 1 base at J, with 4 bases between. The CDR3 runs 13 residues. Germline V gives CDR1 KGHSH, CDR2 LQKENI. The sample belongs to a study of T cell responses to AZD1222 COVID-19 vaccine. Broader study findings: Unmutated regions of variants are reportedly targeted by nearly half of spike-specific TCRs.

The chain uses TRBV18 and TRBJ1-1; D uncertain. The origin of this receptor is an adult in good health. The material sequenced was peripheral blood, taken on day 0 of AZD1222 vaccination. The chain's CDR3 is CASSPRGNTEAFF. CDR3 DNA: TGTGCCAGCTCACCACGAGGGAACACTGAAGCTTTCTTT.